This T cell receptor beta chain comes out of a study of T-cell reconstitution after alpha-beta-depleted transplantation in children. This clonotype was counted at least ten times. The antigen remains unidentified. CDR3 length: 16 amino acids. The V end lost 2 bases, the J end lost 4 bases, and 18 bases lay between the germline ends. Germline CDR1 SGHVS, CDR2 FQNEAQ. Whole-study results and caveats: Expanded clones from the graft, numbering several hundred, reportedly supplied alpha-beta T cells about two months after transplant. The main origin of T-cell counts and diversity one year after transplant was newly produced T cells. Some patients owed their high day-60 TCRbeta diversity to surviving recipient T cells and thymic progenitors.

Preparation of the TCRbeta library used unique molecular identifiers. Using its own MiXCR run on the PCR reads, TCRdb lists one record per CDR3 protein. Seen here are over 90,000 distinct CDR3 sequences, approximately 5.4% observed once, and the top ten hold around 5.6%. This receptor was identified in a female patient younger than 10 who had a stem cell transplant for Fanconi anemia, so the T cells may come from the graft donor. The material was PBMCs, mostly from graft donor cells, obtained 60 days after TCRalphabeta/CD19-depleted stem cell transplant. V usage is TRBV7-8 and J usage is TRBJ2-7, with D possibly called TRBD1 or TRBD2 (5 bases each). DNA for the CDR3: TGTGCCAGCAGCTTAAGTCGGGGCGCAAAAAATTACGAGCAGTACTTC. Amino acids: CASSLSRGAKNYEQYF.